The clone carrying this T cell receptor beta chain was seen at least ten times. TCRdb called the 5' RACE reads again in MiXCR, with one record for every CDR3 protein. The sample contains almost 85,000 distinct CDR3 sequences, around 2.6% of which appear only once. This specimen belongs to a study of neurological immune-mediated disorders. Unmatched junction bases numbered 6, after V lost 7 bases and J lost 6 bases. This CDR3 has 13 residues. This chain connects TRBV12-3 or TRBV12-4 to TRBJ2-1; TRBD2 matches 7 bases. The TCR sequence derives from a woman aged 25 to 45 with multiple sclerosis. Material: PBMCs. The CDR3 region is CASITWGGNEQFF. CDR3 sequence (DNA): TGTGCCAGCATCACCTGGGGGGGCAATGAGCAGTTCTTC.